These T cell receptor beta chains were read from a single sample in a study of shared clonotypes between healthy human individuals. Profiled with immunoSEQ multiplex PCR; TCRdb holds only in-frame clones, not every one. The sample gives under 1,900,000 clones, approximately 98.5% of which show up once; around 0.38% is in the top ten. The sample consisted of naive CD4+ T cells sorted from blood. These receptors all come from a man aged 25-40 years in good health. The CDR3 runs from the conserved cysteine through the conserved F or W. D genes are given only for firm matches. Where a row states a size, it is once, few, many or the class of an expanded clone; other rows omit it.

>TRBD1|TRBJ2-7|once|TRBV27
TGTGCCAGCAGCGCTCTCCTCCCGGGACAGTTTGGCGAGCAGTACTTC
CASSALLPGQFGEQYF
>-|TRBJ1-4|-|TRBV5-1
TGCGCCAGCAGCTCCCGTGGTGAGGCTAATGAAAAACTGTTTTTT
CASSSRGEANEKLFF
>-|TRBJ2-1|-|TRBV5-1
TGCGCCAGCAGCCGACAGGAAGTCTACAATGAGCAGTTCTTC
CASSRQEVYNEQFF
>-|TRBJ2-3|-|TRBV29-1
TGCAGCGTAGAGGCAGGGCCGCCCACAGATACGCAGTATTTT
CSVEAGPPTDTQYF
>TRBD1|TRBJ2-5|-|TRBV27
TGTGCCAGCAGTTTAAGTCTAGGGGGCCGGGAGACCCAGTACTTC
CASSLSLGGRETQYF
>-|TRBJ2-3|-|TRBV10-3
TGTGCCTCCAGGGCCCCGGCGGCAGATACGCAGTATTTT
CASRAPAADTQYF
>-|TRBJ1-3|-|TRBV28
TGTGCCAGCAGCCCTTATCCCGGGGGAAACACCATATATTTT
CASSPYPGGNTIYF
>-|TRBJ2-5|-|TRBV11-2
TGTGCCAGCAGCATATCCAAGGATTGGCGGGAGACCCAGTACTTC
CASSISKDWRETQYF
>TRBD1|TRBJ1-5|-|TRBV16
TGTGCCAGCAGCCAATCGATGACAGGGTCCACTCAGCCCCAGCATTTT
CASSQSMTGSTQPQHF
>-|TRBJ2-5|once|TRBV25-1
TGTGCCAGCACTTACTTGGAGACCCAGTACTTC
CASTYLETQYF
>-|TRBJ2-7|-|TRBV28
TGTGCCAGTTCCCCGGGAGCTCTTTACGAGCAGTACTTC
CASSPGALYEQYF
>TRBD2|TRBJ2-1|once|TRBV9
TGTGCCAGCAGCGTAGTAGCGGGGGATTACAATGAGCAGTTCTTC
CASSVVAGDYNEQFF
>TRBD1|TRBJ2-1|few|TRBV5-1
TGCGCCAGCAGCTTGGGAGACAGGGGATCCTACAATGAGCAGTTCTTC
CASSLGDRGSYNEQFF
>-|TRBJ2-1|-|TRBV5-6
TGTGCCAGCAGCTCGAACAGGGATTGGGACAATGAGCAGTTCTTC
CASSSNRDWDNEQFF
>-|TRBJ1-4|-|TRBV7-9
TGTGCCAGCGGAGGGACCACTCGGGAAAAACTGTTTTTT
CASGGTTREKLFF
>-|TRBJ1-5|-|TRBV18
TGTGCCAGCTCACCACAGGGGGATAGAAGCAATCAGCCCCAGCATTTT
CASSPQGDRSNQPQHF